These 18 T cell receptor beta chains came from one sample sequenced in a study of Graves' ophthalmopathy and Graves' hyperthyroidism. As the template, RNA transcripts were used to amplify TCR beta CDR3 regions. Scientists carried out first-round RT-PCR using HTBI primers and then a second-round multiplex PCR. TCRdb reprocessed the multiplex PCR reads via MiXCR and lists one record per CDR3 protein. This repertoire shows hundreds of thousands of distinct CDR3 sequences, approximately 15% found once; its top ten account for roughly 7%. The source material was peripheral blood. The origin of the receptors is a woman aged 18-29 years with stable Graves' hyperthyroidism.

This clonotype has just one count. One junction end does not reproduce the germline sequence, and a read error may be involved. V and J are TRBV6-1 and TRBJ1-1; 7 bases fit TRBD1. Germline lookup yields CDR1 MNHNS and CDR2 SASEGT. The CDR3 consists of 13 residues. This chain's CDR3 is CASRDRMNTEACF. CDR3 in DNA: TGTGCCAGCAGGGACAGGATGAACACTGAAGCTTGCTTT.

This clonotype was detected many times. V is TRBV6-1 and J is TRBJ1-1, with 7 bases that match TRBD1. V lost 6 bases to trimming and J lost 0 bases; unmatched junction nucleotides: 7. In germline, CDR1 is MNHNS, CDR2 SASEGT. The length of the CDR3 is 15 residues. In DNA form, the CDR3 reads TGTGCCAGCAGCTCCCCGGGACAGTTGAACACTGAAGCTTTCTTT. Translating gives CASSSPGQLNTEAFF.

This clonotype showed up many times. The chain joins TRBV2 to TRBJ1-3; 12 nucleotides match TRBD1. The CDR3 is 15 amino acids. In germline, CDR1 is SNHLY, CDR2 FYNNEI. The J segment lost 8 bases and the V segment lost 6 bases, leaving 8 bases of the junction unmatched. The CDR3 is CASRHGTGGVDTIYF. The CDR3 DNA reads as TGTGCCAGCAGACACGGGACAGGGGGCGTAGACACCATATATTTT.

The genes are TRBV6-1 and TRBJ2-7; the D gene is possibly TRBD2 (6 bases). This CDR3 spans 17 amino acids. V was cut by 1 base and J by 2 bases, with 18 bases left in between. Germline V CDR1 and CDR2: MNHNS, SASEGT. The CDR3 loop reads CASSEGNRRGFPYEQYF. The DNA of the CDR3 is TGTGCCAGCAGTGAAGGGAACCGTCGGGGGTTCCCCTACGAGCAGTACTTC.

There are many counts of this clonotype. In DNA, the CDR3 is TGTGCCAGCAGTTACTGGAGGGGCCTAGTGTCCGGGGAGCTGTTTTTT. Its protein is CASSYWRGLVSGELFF. The J gene is TRBJ2-2, the V gene TRBV6-5; weak D call: TRBD2 (6 bases). Trimming shortened V by 1 base and J by 6 bases, and 15 bases separated the two germline ends. In germline, CDR1 is MNHEY, CDR2 SVGAGI. The CDR3 covers 16 residues.

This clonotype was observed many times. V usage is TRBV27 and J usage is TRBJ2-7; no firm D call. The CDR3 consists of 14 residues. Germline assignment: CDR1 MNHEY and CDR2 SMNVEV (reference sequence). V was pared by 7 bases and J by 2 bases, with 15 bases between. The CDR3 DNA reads TGTGCCAGCACAGTTGGCAGTGCGACCTACGAGCAGTACTTC. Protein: CASTVGSATYEQYF.

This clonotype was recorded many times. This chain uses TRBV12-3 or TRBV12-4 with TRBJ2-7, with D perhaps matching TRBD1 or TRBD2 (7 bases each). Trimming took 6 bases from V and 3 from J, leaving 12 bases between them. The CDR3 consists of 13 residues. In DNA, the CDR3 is TGTGCCAGCAGCCCCAGGGGGGGCTACGAGCAGTACTTC. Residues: CASSPRGGYEQYF.

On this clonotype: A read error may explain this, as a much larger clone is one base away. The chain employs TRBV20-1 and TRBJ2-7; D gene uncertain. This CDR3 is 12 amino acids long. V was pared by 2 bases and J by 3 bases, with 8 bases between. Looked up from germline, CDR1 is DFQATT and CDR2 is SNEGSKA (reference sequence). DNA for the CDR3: TGCAGTGCTAGACATGGGTTCTACGAGCAGTACTTC. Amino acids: CSARHGFYEQYF.

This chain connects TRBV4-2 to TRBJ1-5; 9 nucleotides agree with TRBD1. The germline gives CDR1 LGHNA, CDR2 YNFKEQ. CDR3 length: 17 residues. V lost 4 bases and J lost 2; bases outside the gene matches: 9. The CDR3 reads CASSLSSRTGGNQPQHF. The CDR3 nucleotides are TGTGCCAGCAGCCTTAGCTCCCGGACAGGGGGCAATCAGCCCCAGCATTTT.

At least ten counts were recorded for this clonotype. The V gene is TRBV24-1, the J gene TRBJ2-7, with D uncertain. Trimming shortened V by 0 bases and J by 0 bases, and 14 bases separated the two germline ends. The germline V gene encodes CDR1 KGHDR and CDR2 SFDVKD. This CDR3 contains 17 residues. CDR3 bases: TGTGCCACCAGTGATTTGGCGAGGTGGCCGATCTCCTACGAGCAGTACTTC. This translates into CATSDLARWPISYEQYF.

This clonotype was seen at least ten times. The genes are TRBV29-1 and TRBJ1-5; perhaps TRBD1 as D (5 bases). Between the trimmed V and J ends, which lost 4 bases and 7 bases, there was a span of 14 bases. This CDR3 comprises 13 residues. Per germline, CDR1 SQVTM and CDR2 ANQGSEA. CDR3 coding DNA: TGCAGCGTTGTATGGCAGGGCGGCCAGCCCCAGCATTTT. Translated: CSVVWQGGQPQHF.

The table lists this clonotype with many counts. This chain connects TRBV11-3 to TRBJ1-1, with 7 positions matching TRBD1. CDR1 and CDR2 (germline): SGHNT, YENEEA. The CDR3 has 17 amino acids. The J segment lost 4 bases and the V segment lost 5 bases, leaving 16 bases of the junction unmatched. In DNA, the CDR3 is TGTGCCAGCAGCAGCTTCGTGAGGACAGGACGTAGCACTGAAGCTTTCTTT. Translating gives CASSSFVRTGRSTEAFF.

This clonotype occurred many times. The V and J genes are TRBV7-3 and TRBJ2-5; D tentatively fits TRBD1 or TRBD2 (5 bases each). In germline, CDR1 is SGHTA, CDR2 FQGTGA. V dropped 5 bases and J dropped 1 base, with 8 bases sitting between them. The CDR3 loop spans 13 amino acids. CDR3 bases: TGTGCCAGCAGCGATGGGGGCCAAGAGACCCAGTACTTC. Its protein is CASSDGGQETQYF.

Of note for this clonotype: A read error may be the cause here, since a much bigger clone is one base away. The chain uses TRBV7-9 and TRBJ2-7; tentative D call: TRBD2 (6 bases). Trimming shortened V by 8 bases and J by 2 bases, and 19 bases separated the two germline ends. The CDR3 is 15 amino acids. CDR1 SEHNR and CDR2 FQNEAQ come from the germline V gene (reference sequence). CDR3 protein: CASGPDGGSAYEQYF. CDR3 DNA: TGTGCCAGCGGACCAGACGGGGGAAGCGCCTACGAGCAGTACTTC.

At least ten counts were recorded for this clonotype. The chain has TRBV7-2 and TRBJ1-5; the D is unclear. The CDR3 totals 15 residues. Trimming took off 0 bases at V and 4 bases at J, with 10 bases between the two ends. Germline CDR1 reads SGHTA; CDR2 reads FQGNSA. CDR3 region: CASSLAGPLNQPQHF. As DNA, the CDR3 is TGTGCCAGCAGCTTAGCAGGGCCCTTAAATCAGCCCCAGCATTTT.

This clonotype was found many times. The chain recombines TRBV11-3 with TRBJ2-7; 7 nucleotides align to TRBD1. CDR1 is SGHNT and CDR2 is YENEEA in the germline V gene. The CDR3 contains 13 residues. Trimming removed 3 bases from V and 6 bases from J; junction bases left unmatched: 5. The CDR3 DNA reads TGTGCCAGCAGCTTGACAGGGAGTCGCGAGCAGTACTTC. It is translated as CASSLTGSREQYF.

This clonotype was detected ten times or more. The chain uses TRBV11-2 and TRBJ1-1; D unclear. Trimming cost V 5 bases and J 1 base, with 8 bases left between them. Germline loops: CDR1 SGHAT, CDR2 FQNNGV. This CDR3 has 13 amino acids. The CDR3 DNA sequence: TGTGCCAGCAGCCTGGACCCGAACACTGAAGCTTTCTTT. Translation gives CASSLDPNTEAFF.

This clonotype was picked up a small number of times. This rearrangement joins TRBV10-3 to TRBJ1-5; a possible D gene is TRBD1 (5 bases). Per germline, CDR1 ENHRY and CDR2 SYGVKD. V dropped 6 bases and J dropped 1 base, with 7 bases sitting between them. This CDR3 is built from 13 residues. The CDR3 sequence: CAIRAGSNQPQHF. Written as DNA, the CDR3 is TGTGCCATCAGGGCAGGGAGCAATCAGCCCCAGCATTTT.